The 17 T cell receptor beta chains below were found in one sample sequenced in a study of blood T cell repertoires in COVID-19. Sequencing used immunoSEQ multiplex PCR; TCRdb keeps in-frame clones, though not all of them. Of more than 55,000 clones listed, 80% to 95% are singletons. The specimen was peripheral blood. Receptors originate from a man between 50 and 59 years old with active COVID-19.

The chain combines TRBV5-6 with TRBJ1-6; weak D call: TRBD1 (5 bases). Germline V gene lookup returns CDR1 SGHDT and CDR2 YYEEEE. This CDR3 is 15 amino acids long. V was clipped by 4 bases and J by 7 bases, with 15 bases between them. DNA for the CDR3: TGTGCCAGCAGCCCGGGGGGTTTGGGGAATTCACCCCTCCACTTT. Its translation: CASSPGGLGNSPLHF.

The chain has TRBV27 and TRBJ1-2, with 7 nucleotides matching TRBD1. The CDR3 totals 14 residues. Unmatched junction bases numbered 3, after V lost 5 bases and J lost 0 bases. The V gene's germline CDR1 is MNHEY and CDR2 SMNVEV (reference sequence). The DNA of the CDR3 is TGTGCCAGCAGTCTAACAGGGGCTAACTATGGCTACACCTTC. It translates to CASSLTGANYGYTF.

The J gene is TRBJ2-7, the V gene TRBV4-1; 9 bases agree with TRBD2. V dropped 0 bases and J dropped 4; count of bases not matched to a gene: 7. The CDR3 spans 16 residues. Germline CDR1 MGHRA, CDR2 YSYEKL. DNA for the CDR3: TGCGCCAGCAGCCAAGACCTTCTAGCGGGGCGTTACGAGCAGTACTTC. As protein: CASSQDLLAGRYEQYF.

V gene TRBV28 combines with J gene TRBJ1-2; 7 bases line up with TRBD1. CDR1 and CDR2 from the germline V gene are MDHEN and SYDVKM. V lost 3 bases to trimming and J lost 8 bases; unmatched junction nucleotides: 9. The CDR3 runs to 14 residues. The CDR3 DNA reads TGTGCCAGCAGTTTTTCCGACAGGGTCTGGGGCTACACCTTC. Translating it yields CASSFSDRVWGYTF.

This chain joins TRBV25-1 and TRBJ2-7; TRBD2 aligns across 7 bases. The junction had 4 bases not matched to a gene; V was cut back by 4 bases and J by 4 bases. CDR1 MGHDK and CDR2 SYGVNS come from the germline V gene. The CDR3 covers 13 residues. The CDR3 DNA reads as TGTGCCAGCAGTGCTTTGGGGGGGTACGAGCAGTACTTC. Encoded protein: CASSALGGYEQYF.

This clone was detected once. The CDR3 nucleotides are TGTGCCAGCAGTTCCACAGGGGAACCAAACACTGAAGCTTTCTTT. Protein sequence: CASSSTGEPNTEAFF. This chain uses TRBV27 with TRBJ1-1; 7 nucleotides line up with TRBD1. Germline CDR1 reads MNHEY; CDR2 reads SMNVEV (reference sequence). This CDR3 spans 15 amino acids. V trimming: 4 bases; J trimming: 2 bases; junction bases outside the gene matches: 7.

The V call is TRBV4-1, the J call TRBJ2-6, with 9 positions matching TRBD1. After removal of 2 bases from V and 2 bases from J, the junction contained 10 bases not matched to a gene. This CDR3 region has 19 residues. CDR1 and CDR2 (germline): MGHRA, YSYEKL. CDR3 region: CASSQPPGQGSTGANVLTF. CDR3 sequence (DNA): TGCGCCAGCAGCCAACCGCCGGGACAGGGTAGTACTGGGGCCAACGTCCTGACTTTC.

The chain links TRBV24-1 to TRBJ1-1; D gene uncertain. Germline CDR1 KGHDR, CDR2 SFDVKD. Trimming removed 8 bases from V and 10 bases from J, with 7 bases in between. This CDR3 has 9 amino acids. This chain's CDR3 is CATIGAAFF. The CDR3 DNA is TGTGCCACCATCGGTGCAGCTTTCTTT.

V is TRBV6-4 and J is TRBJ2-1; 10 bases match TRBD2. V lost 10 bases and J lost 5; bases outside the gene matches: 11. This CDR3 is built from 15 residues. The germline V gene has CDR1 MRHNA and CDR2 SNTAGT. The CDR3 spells CAKNRTSGENNEQFF. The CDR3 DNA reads TGTGCCAAAAACCGGACTAGCGGAGAGAACAATGAGCAGTTCTTC.

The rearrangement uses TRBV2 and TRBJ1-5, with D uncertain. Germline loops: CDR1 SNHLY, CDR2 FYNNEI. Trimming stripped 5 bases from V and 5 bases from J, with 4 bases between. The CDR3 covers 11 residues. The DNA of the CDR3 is TGTGCCAGCAGTCTAGATCAGCCCCAGCATTTT. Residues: CASSLDQPQHF. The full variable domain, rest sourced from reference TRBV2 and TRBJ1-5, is EPEVTQTPSHQVTQMGQEVILRCVPISNHLYFYWYRQILGQKVEFLVSFYNNEISEKSEIFDDQFSVERPDGSNFTLKIRSTKLEDSAMYFCASSLDQPQHFGDGTRLSIL.

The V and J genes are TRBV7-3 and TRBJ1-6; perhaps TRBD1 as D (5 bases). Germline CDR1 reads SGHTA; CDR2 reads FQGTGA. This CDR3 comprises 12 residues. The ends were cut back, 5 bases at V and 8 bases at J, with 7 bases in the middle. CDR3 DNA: TGTGCCAGCAGCCAACAGGATTCACCCCTCCACTTT. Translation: CASSQQDSPLHF.

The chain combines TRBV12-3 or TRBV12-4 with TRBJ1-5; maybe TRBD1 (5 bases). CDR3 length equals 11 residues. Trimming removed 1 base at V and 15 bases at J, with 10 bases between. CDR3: CASSLGTKWHF. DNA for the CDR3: TGTGCCAGCAGTTTAGGGACAAAGTGGCATTTT.

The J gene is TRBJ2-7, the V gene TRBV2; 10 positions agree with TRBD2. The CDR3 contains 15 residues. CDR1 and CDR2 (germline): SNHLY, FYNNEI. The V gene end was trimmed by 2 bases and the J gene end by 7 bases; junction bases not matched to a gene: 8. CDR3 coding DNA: TGTGCCAGCAGTGAACTAGCGGGAGTATTAGGGGAGCAGTACTTC. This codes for CASSELAGVLGEQYF. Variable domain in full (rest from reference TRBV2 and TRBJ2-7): EPEVTQTPSHQVTQMGQEVILRCVPISNHLYFYWYRQILGQKVEFLVSFYNNEISEKSEIFDDQFSVERPDGSNFTLKIRSTKLEDSAMYFCASSELAGVLGEQYFGPGTRLTVT.

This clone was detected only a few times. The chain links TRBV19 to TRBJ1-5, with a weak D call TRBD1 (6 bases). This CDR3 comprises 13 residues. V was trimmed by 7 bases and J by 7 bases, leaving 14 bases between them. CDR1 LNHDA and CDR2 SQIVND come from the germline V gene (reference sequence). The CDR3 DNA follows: TGTGCCAGTACGGGGGGCGTCAAGCAGCCCCAGCATTTT. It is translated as CASTGGVKQPQHF.

The CDR3 loop is CASSLPTENEQFF. The CDR3 nucleotides are TGCGCCAGCAGCTTGCCCACCGAGAATGAGCAGTTCTTC. The chain employs TRBV5-1 and TRBJ2-1; D gene unclear. The CDR3 loop spans 13 amino acids. V gave up 1 base and J gave up 7 bases, with 9 bases separating them. CDR1 SGHRS and CDR2 YFSETQ come from the germline V gene.

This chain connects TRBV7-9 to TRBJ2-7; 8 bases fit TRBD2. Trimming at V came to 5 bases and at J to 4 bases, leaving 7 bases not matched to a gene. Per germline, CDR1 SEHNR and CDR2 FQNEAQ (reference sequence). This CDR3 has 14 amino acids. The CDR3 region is CASSERTSRYEQYF. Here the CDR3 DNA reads TGTGCCAGCAGCGAGAGGACTAGCAGGTACGAGCAGTACTTC.

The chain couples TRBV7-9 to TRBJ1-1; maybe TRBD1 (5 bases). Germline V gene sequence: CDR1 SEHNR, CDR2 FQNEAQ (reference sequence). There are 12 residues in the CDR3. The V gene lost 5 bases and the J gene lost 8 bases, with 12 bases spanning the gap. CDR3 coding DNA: TGTGCCAGCAGCCCTGGGGCAGGGGAAGCTTTCTTT. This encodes CASSPGAGEAFF.